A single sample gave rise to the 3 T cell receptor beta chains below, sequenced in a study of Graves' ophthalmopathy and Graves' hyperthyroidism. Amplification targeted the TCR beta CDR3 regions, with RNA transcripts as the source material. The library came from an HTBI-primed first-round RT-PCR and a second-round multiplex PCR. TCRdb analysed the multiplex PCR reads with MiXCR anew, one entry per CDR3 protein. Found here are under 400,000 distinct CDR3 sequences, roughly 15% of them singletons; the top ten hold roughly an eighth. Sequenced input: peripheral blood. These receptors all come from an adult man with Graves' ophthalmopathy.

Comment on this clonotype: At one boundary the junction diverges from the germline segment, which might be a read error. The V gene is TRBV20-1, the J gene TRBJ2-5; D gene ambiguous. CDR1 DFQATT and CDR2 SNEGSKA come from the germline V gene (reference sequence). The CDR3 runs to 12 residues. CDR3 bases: TGCATTGCTAGGGATGAAGCGGAGACCCAGTACTTC. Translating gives CIARDEAETQYF.

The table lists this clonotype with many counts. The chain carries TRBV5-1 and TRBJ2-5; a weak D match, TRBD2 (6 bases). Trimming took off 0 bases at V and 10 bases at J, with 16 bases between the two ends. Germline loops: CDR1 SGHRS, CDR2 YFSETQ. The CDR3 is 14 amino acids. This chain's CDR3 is CASSLAGLPQIQYF. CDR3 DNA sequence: TGCGCCAGCAGCTTGGCGGGACTCCCCCAAATCCAGTACTTC.

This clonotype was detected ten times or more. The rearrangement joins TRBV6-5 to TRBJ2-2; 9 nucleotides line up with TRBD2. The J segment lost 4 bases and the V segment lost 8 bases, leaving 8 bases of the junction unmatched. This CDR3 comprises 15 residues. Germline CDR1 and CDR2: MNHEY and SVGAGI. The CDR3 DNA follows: TGTGCCAGCCGCGGGGGGGGTTCGGGCACCGGGGAGCTGTTTTTT. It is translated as CASRGGGSGTGELFF.